A selection of T cell receptor beta chains follows, all from one sample in a study of blood T cell repertoires in COVID-19. This table comes from immunoSEQ multiplex PCR, and its TCRdb copy is limited to in-frame clones, with some not included. The table includes some 170,000 clones, around 82% detected once. The sample comprised PBMCs or T cells enriched from blood (not recorded which). All receptors derive from a man aged 35-49 years who had recovered from COVID-19. Each CDR3 is given with its conserved first and last residue. A D gene is named only where the DNA matches it firmly. Clone size appears in some rows only: once, few, many, or a class for an expanded clone.

v_call	clone_size	d_call	j_call	cdr3_aa	cdr3_nt
TRBV30	NA	NA	TRBJ1-4	CAWSVSAAPLKLFF	TGTGCCTGGAGTGTAAGTGCAGCGCCCTTAAAACTGTTTTTT
TRBV19	NA	NA	TRBJ2-3	CASSIDRFHRDTQYF	TGTGCCAGTAGTATAGATCGGTTCCATCGGGATACGCAGTATTTT
TRBV5-1	NA	NA	TRBJ2-5	CASSVSQETQYF	TGCGCCAGCAGTGTCAGTCAAGAGACCCAGTACTTC
TRBV6-5	NA	NA	TRBJ1-5	CASRSQSNQPQHF	TGTGCCAGCCGCTCACAGTCCAATCAGCCCCAGCATTTT
TRBV11-2	NA	TRBD2	TRBJ2-3	CASSSATVAGPATDTQYF	TGTGCCAGCAGCTCTGCAACCGTAGCGGGCCCGGCCACAGATACGCAGTATTTT
TRBV24-1	NA	TRBD1	TRBJ2-2	CATSADRAPGELFF	TGTGCCACCAGTGCGGACAGGGCTCCCGGGGAGCTGTTTTTT
TRBV14	few	NA	TRBJ2-5	CASSSPSGTARGETQYF	TGTGCCAGCAGCTCACCTTCCGGGACTGCCCGGGGGGAGACCCAGTACTTC
TRBV9	NA	NA	TRBJ2-2	CASSPGAGELFF	TGTGCCAGCAGCCCCGGTGCCGGGGAGCTGTTTTTT
TRBV10-3	NA	NA	TRBJ1-2	CAISEYGVGGGGYTF	TGTGCCATCAGTGAGTACGGGGTGGGTGGAGGAGGCTACACCTTC
TRBV24-1	NA	TRBD2	TRBJ2-3	CATSLSGGLADTQYF	TGTGCCACCAGTTTAAGCGGGGGGCTCGCAGATACGCAGTATTTT
TRBV3-1/TRBV3-2	NA	NA	TRBJ2-7	CASSPFRGRPYEQYF	TGTGCCAGCAGCCCTTTTCGCGGTCGCCCCTACGAGCAGTACTTC
TRBV24-1	NA	TRBD1	TRBJ2-6	CATSDAGTGVPGANVLTF	TGTGCCACCAGTGATGCGGGGACAGGGGTACCTGGGGCCAACGTCCTGACTTTC
TRBV5-1	NA	NA	TRBJ1-2	CTSSLLGSPDAGYTF	TGCACCAGCAGCTTGTTGGGCAGTCCTGATGCGGGCTACACCTTC
TRBV3-1/TRBV3-2	NA	TRBD1	TRBJ1-1	CASRMGQPNTEAFF	TGTGCCAGCAGGATGGGACAGCCGAACACTGAAGCTTTCTTT
TRBV2	NA	TRBD2	TRBJ2-5	CASMGNSGGAETQYF	TGTGCCAGCATGGGGAATAGCGGGGGGGCGGAGACCCAGTACTTC
TRBV29-1	NA	NA	TRBJ1-4	CSVEGGTNEKLFF	TGCAGCGTTGAAGGGGGGACAAATGAAAAACTGTTTTTT
TRBV4-1	NA	TRBD1	TRBJ1-2	CASSQDPGQILYGYTF	TGCGCCAGCAGCCAAGACCCGGGACAGATTCTCTATGGCTACACCTTC
TRBV4-1	NA	TRBD2	TRBJ2-3	CASSPIAGSTDTQYF	TGCGCCAGCAGCCCTATAGCGGGGAGCACAGATACGCAGTATTTT
TRBV2	once	NA	TRBJ2-7	CASSERTEGEQYF	TGTGCCAGCAGTGAACGGACCGAGGGCGAGCAGTACTTC
TRBV3-1/TRBV3-2	NA	TRBD1	TRBJ2-1	CASSPRTGRRNNEQFF	TGTGCCAGCAGCCCGAGGACAGGACGGAGAAACAATGAGCAGTTCTTC
TRBV3-1/TRBV3-2	NA	NA	TRBJ2-5	CASSQVPREETQYF	TGTGCCAGCAGCCAAGTACCCCGGGAGGAGACCCAGTACTTC
TRBV4-2	NA	TRBD2	TRBJ2-1	CASSQEVAGDPRSSYNEQFF	TGTGCCAGCAGCCAAGAGGTAGCGGGGGACCCTCGAAGCTCCTACAATGAGCAGTTCTTC
TRBV30	few	TRBD1	TRBJ1-2	CAWKEDRVYGYTF	TGTGCCTGGAAGGAGGACAGGGTGTATGGCTACACCTTC
TRBV10-2	NA	NA	TRBJ2-5	CASSEGRGNQETQYF	TGCGCCAGCAGTGAAGGCCGGGGGAACCAAGAGACCCAGTACTTC
TRBV10-2	NA	NA	TRBJ1-5	CASSELGYSNQPQHF	TGCGCCAGCAGTGAGCTGGGCTATAGCAATCAGCCCCAGCATTTT
TRBV12-5	NA	TRBD2	TRBJ2-3	CASGLERGRTDTQYF	TGTGCTAGTGGTTTGGAGCGGGGCCGCACAGATACGCAGTATTTT
TRBV3-1/TRBV3-2	NA	NA	TRBJ1-3	CASSGDTRNTIYF	TGTGCCAGCAGCGGCGACACCCGCAACACCATATATTTT
TRBV6-6	NA	NA	TRBJ2-6	CASSPWTDLTTPSGANVLTF	TGTGCCAGCAGTCCCTGGACAGATTTGACGACCCCCTCTGGGGCCAACGTCCTGACTTTC
TRBV3-1/TRBV3-2	NA	NA	TRBJ1-4	CASSQGPTGEINEKLFF	TGTGCCAGCAGCCAAGGGCCTACCGGGGAGATAAATGAAAAACTGTTTTTT
TRBV30	NA	TRBD1	TRBJ1-4	CAWNRGENEKLFF	TGTGCCTGGAACAGGGGAGAAAATGAAAAACTGTTTTTT
TRBV7-8	NA	TRBD1	TRBJ2-5	CASSPGGGWYF	TGTGCCAGCAGCCCAGGGGGTGGATGGTACTTC
TRBV30	few	NA	TRBJ1-3	CAFLPGVFSGNTIYF	TGTGCCTTCCTCCCAGGGGTCTTCTCTGGAAACACCATATATTTT
TRBV11-3	NA	TRBD2	TRBJ2-5	CASSLESAGGPRQETQYF	TGTGCCAGCAGCTTAGAATCGGCGGGGGGGCCCCGCCAAGAGACCCAGTACTTC
TRBV4-1	NA	NA	TRBJ2-1	CASSQDTRVRMFF	TGCGCCAGCAGCCAAGATACTAGGGTAAGGATGTTCTTC
TRBV6-6	NA	TRBD1	TRBJ2-7	CASSYSTGQGGYEQYF	TGTGCCAGCAGTTACTCGACCGGACAGGGTGGCTACGAGCAGTACTTC
TRBV27	few	NA	TRBJ1-6	CASSSDQIRGSPLHF	TGTGCCAGCAGTTCGGACCAAATTAGGGGTTCACCCCTCCACTTT
TRBV19	NA	TRBD1	TRBJ1-3	CASSVTGGHSPGNTIYF	TGTGCCAGTAGTGTGACAGGGGGCCACTCACCTGGAAACACCATATATTTT
TRBV6-1	NA	NA	TRBJ1-1	CASSERGINTEAFF	TGTGCCAGCAGTGAACGGGGGATTAACACTGAAGCTTTCTTT
TRBV7-9	NA	NA	TRBJ2-3	CASSLGERGTWVTQYF	TGTGCCAGCAGCTTAGGTGAACGGGGGACCTGGGTTACGCAGTATTTT
TRBV7-8	NA	TRBD1	TRBJ2-3	CASSHSLDRGILPDTQYF	TGTGCCAGCAGCCACTCCTTGGACAGGGGAATTCTTCCAGATACGCAGTATTTT
TRBV10-3	once	TRBD2	TRBJ2-2	CAISRTGTSDRGGELFF	TGTGCCATCAGTAGGACGGGGACTAGCGATCGGGGCGGGGAGCTGTTTTTT
TRBV19	NA	NA	TRBJ2-7	CALGGAKFSYEQYF	TGTGCCCTCGGCGGGGCCAAGTTTTCCTACGAGCAGTACTTC
TRBV24-1	NA	NA	TRBJ2-1	CATSDRDNSYNEQFF	TGTGCCACCAGTGATCGGGACAACTCCTACAATGAGCAGTTCTTC
TRBV3-1/TRBV3-2	few	NA	TRBJ2-6	CASSAIASGGFMSGANVLTF	TGTGCCAGCAGCGCAATTGCCTCAGGAGGGTTTATGTCTGGGGCCAACGTCCTGACTTTC
TRBV10-1	NA	TRBD2	TRBJ2-5	CASSPGRLAGERETQYF	TGCGCCAGCAGCCCCGGAAGACTAGCGGGGGAAAGGGAGACCCAGTACTTC
TRBV6-6	NA	NA	TRBJ2-7	CASSYSTPGTYEQYF	TGTGCCAGCAGTTACTCAACGCCGGGTACCTACGAGCAGTACTTC
TRBV11-2	NA	NA	TRBJ1-2	CASSFSGYGYTF	TGTGCCAGCAGCTTCAGCGGGTATGGCTACACCTTC
TRBV29-1	NA	TRBD1	TRBJ2-1	CSVEKGQGANEQFF	TGCAGCGTTGAAAAGGGACAGGGGGCAAATGAGCAGTTCTTC
TRBV27	NA	TRBD1	TRBJ2-5	CASRKTGGEETQYF	TGTGCCAGCAGGAAGACAGGGGGAGAGGAGACCCAGTACTTC
TRBV6-5	NA	NA	TRBJ1-1	CASSPTGGKNTEAFF	TGTGCCAGCAGTCCTACTGGGGGGAAGAACACTGAAGCTTTCTTT
TRBV7-3	NA	NA	TRBJ1-1	CASSATGNSEAFF	TGTGCCAGCAGCGCAACAGGGAACAGTGAAGCTTTCTTT